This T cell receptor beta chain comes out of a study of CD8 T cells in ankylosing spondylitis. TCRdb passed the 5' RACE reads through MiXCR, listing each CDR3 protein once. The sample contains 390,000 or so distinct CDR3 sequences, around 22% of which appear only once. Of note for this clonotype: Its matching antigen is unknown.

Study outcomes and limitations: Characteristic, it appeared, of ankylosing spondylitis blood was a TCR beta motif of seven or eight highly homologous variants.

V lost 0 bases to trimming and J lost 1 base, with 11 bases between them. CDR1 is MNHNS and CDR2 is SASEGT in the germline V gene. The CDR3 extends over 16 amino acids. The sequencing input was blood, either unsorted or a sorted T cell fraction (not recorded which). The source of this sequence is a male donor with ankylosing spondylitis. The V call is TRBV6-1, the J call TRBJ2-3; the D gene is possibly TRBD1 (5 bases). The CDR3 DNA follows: TGTGCCAGCAGTGAAGCTAGGGGTTTGGGCACAGATACGCAGTATTTT. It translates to CASSEARGLGTDTQYF.